This T cell receptor (beta chain) was identified in a study of cytomegalovirus exposure and HLA in healthy donors. Study in general: Genotyping of about 400 donors showed that about 84% belonged to the Caucasian-associated ancestry cluster. Findings and limits, study-wide: The study designated 150 or so TCR beta chains cytomegalovirus-associated.

PCR employed 60 Vbeta and 13 Jbeta primers. The data were produced by immunoSEQ multiplex PCR, yet TCRdb's version contains in-frame clones alone and is incomplete. The data contain 120,000 or so clones, about 80% of them seen just once; the ten biggest clones take up about 8.9%. A few counts support this clone. The antigen remains undetermined. Trimming pared 0 bases from V and 8 bases from J, leaving 13 bases between. The germline CDR1 and CDR2 sequences are SQVTM and ANQGSEA. The CDR3 length is 13 residues. The receptor was derived from a man aged 25 to 45 in good health and CMV-seropositive. Sequencing was done on a sample of PBMCs. The chain employs TRBV29-1 and TRBJ1-1, with D perhaps matching TRBD1 (5 bases). The CDR3 protein is CSVEEPRATEAFF. The CDR3 nucleotides read TGCAGCGTTGAAGAACCCAGGGCCACAGAAGCTTTCTTT.